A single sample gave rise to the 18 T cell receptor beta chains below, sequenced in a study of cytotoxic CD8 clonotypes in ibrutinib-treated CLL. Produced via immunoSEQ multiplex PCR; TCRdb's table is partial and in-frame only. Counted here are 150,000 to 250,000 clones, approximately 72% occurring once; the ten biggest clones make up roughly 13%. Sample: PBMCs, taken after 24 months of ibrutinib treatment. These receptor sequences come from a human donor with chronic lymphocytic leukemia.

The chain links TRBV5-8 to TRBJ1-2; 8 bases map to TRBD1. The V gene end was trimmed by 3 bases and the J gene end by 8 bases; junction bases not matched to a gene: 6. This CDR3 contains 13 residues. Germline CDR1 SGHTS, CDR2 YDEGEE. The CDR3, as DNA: TGTGCCAGCAGCTGGACAGGGCGTCAAGGCTACACCTTC. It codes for CASSWTGRQGYTF. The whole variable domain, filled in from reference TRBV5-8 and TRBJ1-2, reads EAGVTQSPTHLIKTRGQQATLRCSPISGHTSVYWYQQALGLGLQFLLWYDEGEERNRGNFPPRFSGRQFPNYSSELNVNALELEDSALYLCASSWTGRQGYTFGSGTRLTVV.

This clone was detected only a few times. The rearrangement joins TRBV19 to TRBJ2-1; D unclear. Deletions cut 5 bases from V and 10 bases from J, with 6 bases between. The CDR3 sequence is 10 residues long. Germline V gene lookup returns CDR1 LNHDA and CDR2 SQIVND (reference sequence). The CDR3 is CASSEREQFF. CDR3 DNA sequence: TGTGCCAGTAGTGAGCGAGAGCAGTTCTTC.

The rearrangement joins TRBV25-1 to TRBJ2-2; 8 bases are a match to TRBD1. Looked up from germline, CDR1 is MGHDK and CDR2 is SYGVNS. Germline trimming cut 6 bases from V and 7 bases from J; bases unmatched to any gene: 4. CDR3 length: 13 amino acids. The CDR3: CASSRGLIGELFF. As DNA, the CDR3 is TGTGCCAGCAGCAGGGGGCTGATCGGGGAGCTGTTTTTT. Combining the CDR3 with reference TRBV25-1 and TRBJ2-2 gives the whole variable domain EADIYQTPRYLVIGTGKKITLECSQTMGHDKMYWYQQDPGMELHLIHYSYGVNSTEKGDLSSESTVSRIRTEHFPLTLESARPSHTSQYLCASSRGLIGELFFGEGSRLTVL.

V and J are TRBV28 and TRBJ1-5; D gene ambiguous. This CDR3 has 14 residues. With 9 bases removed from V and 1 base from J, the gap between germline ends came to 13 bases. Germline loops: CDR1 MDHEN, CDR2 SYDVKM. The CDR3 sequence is CASIDPLSNQPQHF. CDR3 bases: TGTGCCAGTATCGACCCGTTAAGCAATCAGCCCCAGCATTTT.

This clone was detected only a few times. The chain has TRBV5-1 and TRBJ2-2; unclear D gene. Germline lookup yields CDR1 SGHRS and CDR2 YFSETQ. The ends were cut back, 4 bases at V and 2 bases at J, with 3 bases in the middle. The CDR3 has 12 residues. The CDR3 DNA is TGCGCCAGCAGCGTTAACACCGGGGAGCTGTTTTTT. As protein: CASSVNTGELFF. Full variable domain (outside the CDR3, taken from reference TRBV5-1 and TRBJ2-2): KAGVTQTPRYLIKTRGQQVTLSCSPISGHRSVSWYQQTPGQGLQFLFEYFSETQRNKGNFPGRFSGRQFSNSRSEMNVSTLELGDSALYLCASSVNTGELFFGEGSRLTVL.

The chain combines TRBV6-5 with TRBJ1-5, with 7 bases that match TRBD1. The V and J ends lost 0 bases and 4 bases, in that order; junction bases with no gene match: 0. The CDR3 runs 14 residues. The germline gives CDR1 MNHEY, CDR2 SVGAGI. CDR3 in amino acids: CASSYSTGNQPQHF. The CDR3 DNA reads TGTGCCAGCAGTTACTCGACAGGGAATCAGCCCCAGCATTTT.

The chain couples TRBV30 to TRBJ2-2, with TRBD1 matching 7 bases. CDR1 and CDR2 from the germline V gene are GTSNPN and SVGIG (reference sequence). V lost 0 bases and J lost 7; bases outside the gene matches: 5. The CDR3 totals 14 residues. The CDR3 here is CAWSVWTGSGELFF. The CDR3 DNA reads TGTGCCTGGAGTGTGTGGACAGGTAGCGGGGAGCTGTTTTTT.

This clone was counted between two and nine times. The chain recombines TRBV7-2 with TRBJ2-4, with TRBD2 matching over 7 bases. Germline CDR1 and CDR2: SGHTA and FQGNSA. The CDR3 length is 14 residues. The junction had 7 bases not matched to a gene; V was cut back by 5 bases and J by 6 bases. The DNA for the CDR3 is TGTGCCAGCAGCCCCCTGAGGGAGGGAAACATTCAGTACTTC. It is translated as CASSPLREGNIQYF.

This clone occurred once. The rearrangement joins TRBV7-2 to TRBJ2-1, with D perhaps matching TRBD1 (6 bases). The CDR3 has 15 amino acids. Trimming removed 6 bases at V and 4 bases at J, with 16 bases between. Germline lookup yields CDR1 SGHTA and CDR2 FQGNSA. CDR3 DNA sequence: TGTGCCAGCAGGCGCATTCGGGACACATACAATGAGCAGTTCTTC. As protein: CASRRIRDTYNEQFF.

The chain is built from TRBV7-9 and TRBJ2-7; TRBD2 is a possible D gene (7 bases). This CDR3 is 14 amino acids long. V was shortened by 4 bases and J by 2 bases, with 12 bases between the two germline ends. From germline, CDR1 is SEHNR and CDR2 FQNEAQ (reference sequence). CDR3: CASSSGGQPYEQYF. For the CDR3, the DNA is TGTGCCAGCAGCTCCGGGGGGCAGCCCTACGAGCAGTACTTC.

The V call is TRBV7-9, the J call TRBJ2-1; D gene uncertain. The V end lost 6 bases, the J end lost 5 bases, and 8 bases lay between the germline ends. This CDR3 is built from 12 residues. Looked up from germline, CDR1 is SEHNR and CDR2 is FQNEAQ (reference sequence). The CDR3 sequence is CASRIGHNEQFF. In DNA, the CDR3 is TGTGCCAGCAGGATTGGACACAATGAGCAGTTCTTC.

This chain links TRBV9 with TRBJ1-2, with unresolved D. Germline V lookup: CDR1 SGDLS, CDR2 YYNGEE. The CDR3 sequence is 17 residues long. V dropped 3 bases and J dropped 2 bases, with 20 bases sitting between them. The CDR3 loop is CASSGERPGYQNYGYTF. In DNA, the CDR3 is TGTGCCAGCAGCGGAGAGCGACCGGGCTACCAAAACTATGGCTACACCTTC.

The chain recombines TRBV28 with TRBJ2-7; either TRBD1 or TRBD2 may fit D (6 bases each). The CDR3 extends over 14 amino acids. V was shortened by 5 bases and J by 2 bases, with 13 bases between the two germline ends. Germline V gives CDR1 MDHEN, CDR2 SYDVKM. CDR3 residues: CASSGGTTPYEQYF. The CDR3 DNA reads TGTGCCAGCAGTGGCGGGACAACTCCCTACGAGCAGTACTTC.

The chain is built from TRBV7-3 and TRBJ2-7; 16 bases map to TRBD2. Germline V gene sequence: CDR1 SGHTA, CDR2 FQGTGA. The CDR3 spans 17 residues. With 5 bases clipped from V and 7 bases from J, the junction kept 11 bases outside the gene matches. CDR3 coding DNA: TGTGCCAGCAGCCGGACCGGGACTAGCGGGAGGGCTTGGGAGCAGTACTTC. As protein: CASSRTGTSGRAWEQYF. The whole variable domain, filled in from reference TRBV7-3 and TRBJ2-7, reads GAGVSQTPSNKVTEKGKYVELRCDPISGHTALYWYRQSLGQGPEFLIYFQGTGAADDSGLPNDRFFAVRPEGSVSTLKIQRTERGDSAVYLCASSRTGTSGRAWEQYFGPGTRLTVT.

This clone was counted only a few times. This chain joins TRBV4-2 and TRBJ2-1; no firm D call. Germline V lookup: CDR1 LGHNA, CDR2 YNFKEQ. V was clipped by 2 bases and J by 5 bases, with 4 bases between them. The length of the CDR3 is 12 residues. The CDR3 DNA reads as TGTGCCAGCAGCCAAATTAACAATGAGCAGTTCTTC. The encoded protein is CASSQINNEQFF.

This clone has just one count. CDR3: CASRGDFGYEQYF. The CDR3 region has the DNA TGTGCCAGCAGGGGGGACTTCGGCTACGAGCAGTACTTC. This sequence joins TRBV28 and TRBJ2-7, with a possible D match to TRBD2 (6 bases). V lost 6 bases to trimming and J lost 3 bases, with 12 bases between them. CDR1 and CDR2 (germline): MDHEN, SYDVKM. The CDR3 loop spans 13 amino acids.

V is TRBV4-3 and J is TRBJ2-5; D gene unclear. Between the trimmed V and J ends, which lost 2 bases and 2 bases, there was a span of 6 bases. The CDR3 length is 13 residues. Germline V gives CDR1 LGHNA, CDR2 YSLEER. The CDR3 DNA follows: TGCGCCAGCAGCCAACTAGGTCAAGAGACCCAGTACTTC. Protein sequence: CASSQLGQETQYF.

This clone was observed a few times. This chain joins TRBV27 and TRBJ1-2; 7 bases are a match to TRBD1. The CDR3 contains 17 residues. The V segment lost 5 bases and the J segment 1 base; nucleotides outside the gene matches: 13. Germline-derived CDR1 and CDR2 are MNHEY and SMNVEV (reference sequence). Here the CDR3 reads CASSALTGTKYNYGYTF. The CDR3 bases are TGTGCCAGCAGTGCATTGACAGGGACCAAGTATAACTATGGCTACACCTTC.